The text below deals with one TCR beta chain. This sample is part of a study of blood T cell repertoires in COVID-19. Study-wide context: Sites in the United States, Italy and Spain provided acute and convalescent COVID-19 samples. Sources were T cells, B-cell-depleted T cells, or PBMCs; the material itself was cDNA or gDNA.

Deletions cut 2 bases from V and 6 bases from J, with 9 bases between. The CDR3 runs to 13 residues. CDR1 is SGHTA, CDR2 FQGNSA, per germline. In the authors' methods: Reference gene primer amplification in the assay estimated nucleated cell counts. Using immunoSEQ multiplex PCR, the repertoire was profiled, and TCRdb retains in-frame clones only, with some absent. The DNA was the basis for D and trimming; V, J and clone size are from that table. The repertoire holds about 140,000 clones, with nearly 90% as singletons. The clonotype originates from an older man with acute or convalescent COVID-19. The rearrangement joins TRBV7-2 to TRBJ2-3, with a possible D match to TRBD2 (7 bases). The specimen was peripheral blood. The CDR3 region has the DNA TGTGCCAGCAGCTTAAGGGGGGGGGATACGCAGTATTTT. Encoded protein: CASSLRGGDTQYF.